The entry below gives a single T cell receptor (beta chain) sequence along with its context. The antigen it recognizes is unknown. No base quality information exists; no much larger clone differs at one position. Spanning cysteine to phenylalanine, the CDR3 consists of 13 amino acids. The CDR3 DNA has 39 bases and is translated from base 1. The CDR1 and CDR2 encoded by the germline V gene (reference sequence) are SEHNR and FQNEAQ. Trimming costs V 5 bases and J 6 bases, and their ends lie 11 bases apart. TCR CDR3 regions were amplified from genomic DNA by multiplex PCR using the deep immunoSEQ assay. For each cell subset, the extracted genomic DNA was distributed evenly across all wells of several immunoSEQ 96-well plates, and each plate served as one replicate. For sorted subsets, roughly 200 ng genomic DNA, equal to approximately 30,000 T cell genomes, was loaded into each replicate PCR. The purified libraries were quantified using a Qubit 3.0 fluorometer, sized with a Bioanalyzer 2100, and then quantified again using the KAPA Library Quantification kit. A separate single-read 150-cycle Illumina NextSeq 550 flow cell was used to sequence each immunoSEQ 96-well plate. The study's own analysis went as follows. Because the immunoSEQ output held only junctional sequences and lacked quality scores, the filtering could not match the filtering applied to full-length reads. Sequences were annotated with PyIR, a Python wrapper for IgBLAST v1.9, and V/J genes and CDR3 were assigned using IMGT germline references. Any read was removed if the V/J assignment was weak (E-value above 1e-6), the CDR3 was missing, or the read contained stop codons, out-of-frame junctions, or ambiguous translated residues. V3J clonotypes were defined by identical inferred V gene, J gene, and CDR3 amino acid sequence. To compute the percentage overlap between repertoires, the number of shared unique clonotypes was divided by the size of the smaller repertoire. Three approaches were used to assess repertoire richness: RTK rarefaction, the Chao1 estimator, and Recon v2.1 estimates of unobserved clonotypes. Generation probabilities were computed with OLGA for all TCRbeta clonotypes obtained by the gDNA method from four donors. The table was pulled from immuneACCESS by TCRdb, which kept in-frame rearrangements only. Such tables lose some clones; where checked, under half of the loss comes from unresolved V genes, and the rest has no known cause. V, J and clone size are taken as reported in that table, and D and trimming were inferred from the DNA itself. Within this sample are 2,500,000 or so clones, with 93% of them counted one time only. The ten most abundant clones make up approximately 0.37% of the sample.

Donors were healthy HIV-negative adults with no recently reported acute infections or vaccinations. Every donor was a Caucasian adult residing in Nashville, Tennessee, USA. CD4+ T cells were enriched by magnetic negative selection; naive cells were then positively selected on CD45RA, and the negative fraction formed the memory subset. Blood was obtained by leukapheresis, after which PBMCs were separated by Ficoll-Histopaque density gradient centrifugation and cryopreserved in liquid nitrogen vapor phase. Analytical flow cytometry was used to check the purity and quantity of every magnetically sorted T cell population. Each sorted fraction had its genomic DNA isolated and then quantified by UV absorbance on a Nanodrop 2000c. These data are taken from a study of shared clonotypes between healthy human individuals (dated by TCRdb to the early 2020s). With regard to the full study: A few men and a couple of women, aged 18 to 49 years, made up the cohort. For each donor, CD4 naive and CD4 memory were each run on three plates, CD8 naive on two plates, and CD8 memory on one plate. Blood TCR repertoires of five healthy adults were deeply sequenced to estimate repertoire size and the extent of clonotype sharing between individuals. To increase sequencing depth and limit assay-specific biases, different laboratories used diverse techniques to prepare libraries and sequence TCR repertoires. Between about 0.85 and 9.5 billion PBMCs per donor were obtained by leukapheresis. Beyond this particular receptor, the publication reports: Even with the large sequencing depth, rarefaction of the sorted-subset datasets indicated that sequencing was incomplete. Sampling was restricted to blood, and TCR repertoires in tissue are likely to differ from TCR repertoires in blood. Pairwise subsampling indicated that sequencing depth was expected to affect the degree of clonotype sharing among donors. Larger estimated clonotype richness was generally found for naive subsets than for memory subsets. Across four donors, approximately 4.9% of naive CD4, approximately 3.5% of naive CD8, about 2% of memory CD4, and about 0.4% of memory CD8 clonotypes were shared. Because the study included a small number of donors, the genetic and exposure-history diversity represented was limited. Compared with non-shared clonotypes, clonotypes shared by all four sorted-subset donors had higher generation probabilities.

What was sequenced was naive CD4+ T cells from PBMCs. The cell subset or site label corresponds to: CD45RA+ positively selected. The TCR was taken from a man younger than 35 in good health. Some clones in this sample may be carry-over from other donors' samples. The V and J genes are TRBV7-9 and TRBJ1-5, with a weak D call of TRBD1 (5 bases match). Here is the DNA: TGTGCCAGCAGCCAGACAGTTGGTCAGCCCCAGCATTTT. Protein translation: CASSQTVGQPQHF.